This T cell receptor (beta chain) was identified in a study of neurological immune-mediated disorders. CDR3 size: 15 residues. Germline V CDR1 and CDR2: KGHSH, LQKENI. General observations from the study: Sharing of CDR3 amino acid sequences among expanded clones across subjects was absent, suggesting private repertoires in all groups.

From the 5' RACE reads, TCRdb called clonotypes with MiXCR, one entry per CDR3 protein. Here the sample spans approximately 40,000 distinct CDR3 sequences, about 15% being singletons. With regard to this clonotype: The antigen is unknown.

The chain has TRBV18 and TRBJ2-3, with 7 nucleotides matching TRBD1. Judging by the DNA end, TRBJ2-7 fits better; the J call may be wrong. This TCR was recovered from a woman aged 55-70 years with HTLV-1-associated myelopathy (HAM/TSP). Material: CD4+ T cells from blood. The CDR3 bases are TGTGCCAGCTCACCTGACAGGGAAAACACAGATACGCAGTACTTC. Translated, it gives CASSPDRENTDTQYF.